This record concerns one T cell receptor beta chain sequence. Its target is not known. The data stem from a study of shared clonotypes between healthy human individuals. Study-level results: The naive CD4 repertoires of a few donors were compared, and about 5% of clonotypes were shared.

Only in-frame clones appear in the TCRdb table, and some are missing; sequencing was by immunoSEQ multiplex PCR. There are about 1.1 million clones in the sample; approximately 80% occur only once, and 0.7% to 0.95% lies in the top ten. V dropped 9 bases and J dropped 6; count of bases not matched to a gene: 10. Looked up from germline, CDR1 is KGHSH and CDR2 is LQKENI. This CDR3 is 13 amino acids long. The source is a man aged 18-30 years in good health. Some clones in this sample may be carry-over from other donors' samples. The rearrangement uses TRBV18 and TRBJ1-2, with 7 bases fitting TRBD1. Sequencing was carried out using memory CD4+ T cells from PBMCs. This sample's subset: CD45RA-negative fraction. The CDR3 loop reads CASRDRQVDGYTF. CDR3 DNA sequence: TGTGCCAGTCGGGACAGACAGGTTGATGGCTACACCTTC.